This T cell receptor (beta chain) is from a study of Ad26.COV2.S vaccination and SARS-CoV-2 variants (dated by TCRdb to the early 2020s). Regarding the complete study: Donors in the vaccine arm were drawn from COV1001, a multicentre, randomized, double-blind, placebo-controlled phase I-IIa trial testing Ad26.COV2.S in healthy adults. A total of some 30 samples were included in the TCR-sequenced set, comprising roughly 20 Ad26.COV2.S vaccine recipients, 5 placebo recipients and 8 SARS-CoV-2 convalescent individuals. Ad26.COV2.S was administered intramuscularly at a dose of 5x10^10 or 1x10^11 viral particles, either as one shot or as two shots given 56 days apart. Trial participants were randomized into five groups of five: low-dose or high-dose Ad26.COV2.S given once or twice, or placebo on both occasions. TCRbeta repertoire sequencing served as the tool for gauging how specific and how broad the SARS-CoV-2-reactive T cell receptors were following Ad26.COV2.S vaccination. Investigators remained blinded to trial group allocation during experiments and outcome assessment.

Study-wide findings and limitations: After vaccination, substantial breadth of spike-specific CD8+ and CD4+ T cell responses was reported. Non-spike TCR breadth was comparable between vaccine and placebo recipients, consistent with the vaccine containing only spike. Comparing responses between vaccine doses or regimens was not something the study was powered to do. It was noted by the authors that total T cell responses may have been underestimated by the TCR breadth and depth analyses. Compared with placebo recipients, Ad26.COV2.S recipients showed higher spike-specific TCR breadth (P = 0.0014).

Its CDR3 holds 16 amino acids, cysteine through phenylalanine. The sequence is cut down to CDR3 DNA, 48 bases in frame from base 1. Relative to germline, V is missing 3 bases and J is missing 6 bases, with 4 bases of the junction outside any gene match. For CDR1 and CDR2, the germline V gene (reference sequence) lists SGHNT and YYREEE. Turning to this clone: There is no known antigen for this receptor. Base qualities are missing; no much larger clone stands one base away.

Taken with the paper, the label for treatment or condition translates to: 19 received Ad26.COV2.S at low or high dose, single or two shots; about 5 received placebo; per-sample allocation not given. For vaccine and placebo recipients, repertoires were sequenced using samples collected on day 63 after the first injection. Between 29 July and 7 August 2020, Cohort 1b enrolled about two dozen adults aged 18-55 years at one site in Boston, USA. Ad26.COV2.S was a replication-incompetent adenovirus type 26 vector expressing a prefusion-stabilized SARS-CoV-2 spike protein from the original Wuhan strain. The immunoSEQ Assay was used to sequence TCRbeta CDR3 regions. After extraction, genomic DNA underwent amplification by bias-controlled multiplex PCR, followed by high-throughput sequencing. The authors processed their data as follows. To quantify the absolute abundance of every unique TCRbeta CDR3 region, sequences were collapsed and filtered. T cell fraction was estimated by normalizing TCRbeta template counts to usable DNA, with usable DNA measured through amplification of reference genes found in all nucleated cells. Repertoire TCRs were annotated as SARS-CoV-2-specific when V gene, CDR3 amino acid sequence and J gene were exactly matched to a known reactive TCR set. MIRA supplied the reference SARS-CoV-2 TCR set, which was filtered for enrichment in COVID-19-positive ImmuneCODE repertoires so that public or cross-reactive TCRs were removed. Using the MIRA antigens, annotated TCRs were further analysed by specific ORF or by position within an ORF. Breadth was defined as annotated unique rearrangements over total unique productive rearrangements; depth was the summed frequency of those rearrangements. Two-sided Wilcoxon rank-sum tests were applied when comparing TCR breadth between groups. Not all clones reach the TCRdb copy of this immuneACCESS table, which keeps in-frame sequences only. Checked studies attribute under half of the gap to unresolved V genes and leave the rest unexplained. The V and J calls and clone size come from that table; D and trimming were worked out from the DNA. This sample has 380,000 or so clones in its table, and about 88% of those were observed once. The ten largest clones represent 6.4% of the sample.

The rearrangement joined TRBV5-4 to TRBJ2-2; 14 central bases correspond to TRBD2. The TCR sequence derives from a person aged 18 to 59 who received the Ad26.COV2.S COVID-19 vaccine or a placebo. Sequenced material: peripheral blood, taken in a trial of Ad26.COV2.S vaccine versus placebo. The CDR3 is CASSSGTSGRSGELFF. The DNA reads TGTGCCAGCAGCTCCGGGACTAGCGGGAGATCCGGGGAGCTGTTTTTT. Here the CDR3 is joined to the reference TRBV5-4 and TRBJ2-2 genes, and the full variable domain is: ETGVTQSPTHLIKTRGQQVTLRCSSQSGHNTVSWYQQALGQGPQFIFQYYREEENGRGNFPPRFSGLQFPNYSSELNVNALELDDSALYLCASSSGTSGRSGELFFGEGSRLTVL.